This record looks at one T cell receptor gamma chain sequence and its context. What antigen it recognizes has not been identified. No much larger clone exists at a distance of one base, and base qualities are not known. Germline trimming: 3 bases from V, 7 bases from J; junction bases outside gene matches: 9. CDR1 and CDR2, looked up from the germline V gene (reference sequence), are VTNTFY and YDVSTARD. The CDR3 starts with the cysteine, ends with the phenylalanine, and has 13 residues. Kept here is only the CDR3 DNA, which spans 39 bases and is read in frame from base 1. For each case, genomic DNA was isolated from ten 5-um FFPE scrolls with the QIAamp DNA FFPE tissue kit. Fully anonymised formalin-fixed paraffin-embedded duodenal biopsies surplus to diagnostic needs were used to test TCR repertoire-based classification of coeliac disease. The data are from a study of intestinal T cells in coeliac disease (dated by TCRdb to 2019 to 2021). With respect to the entire study: Coeliac patients were much younger than controls, with mean ages of about 16.0 versus 59 years in the TRG cohort. A second, larger TCR-gamma (TRG) cohort comprised duodenal biopsies from roughly 31 coeliac disease patients and some 21 non-coeliac controls. Duodenal biopsies from around ten coeliac disease patients and around ten non-coeliac controls were included in the TCR-delta (TRD) cohort. What the research found in general, with its limitations: Repeated CDR3 amino acid sequences could not be distinguished from PCR duplicates in the analysis. A significant age difference was observed between coeliac and control groups, although significant classification was not yielded by an age-split analysis. FFPE-derived DNA was found to be relatively degraded, and loss of a proportion of TCR sequences in each sample was likely caused by this degradation. TRG clustering correctly classified 51 of 54 biopsies (about 94%), with a reported leave-one-out accuracy of roughly 90%. In training, clustering based on TRD kmers put all 20 or so biopsies in the right class, and the reported leave-one-out accuracy was 91%.

The library relied on multiplex PCR. The listed sequencing device is Ion Torrent PGM. TRG repertoires were amplified from around 0.2 ug of biopsy DNA using the LymphoTrack kit, whose primers carry Illumina adapters. After purification with AMPure XP beads and quantification on a 2100 Bioanalyzer, the TRG amplicons were pooled in equimolar amounts. Sequencing of TRG libraries was performed on an Ion PGM instrument. Per the original workflow: FastX removed reads in which more than 10% of nucleotides fell below the per-patient third-quartile quality score. Reads were aligned with IMGT/HighV-QUEST to assign V, D and J genes, identify CDR3 regions and assess functionality. After the sequences were translated into amino acids, every sequence predicted to be non-functional was thrown out. CDR3s were broken into kmers both with and without positional annotation, kmer frequencies were analysed by PCA, and samples were clustered using each of the 1023 combinations of PCs 1-10. Classification was validated by leave-one-out cross-validation, in which parameters were re-optimised on the remaining samples each time. Shannon diversity was calculated with the vegan R package from repeated random subsamples, each the size of the lowest read count. TCRdb called clones anew from the public reads via CATT; matching DNA rows were later pooled. The V and J calls here are based on TCRdb, not the publication. The sample yields 640 or so gamma-chain clones; 40% to 55% were counted once. About 17% of the sample is in the top ten clones.

The receptor's source is a human donor with celiac disease. The source material was a duodenal biopsy. The rearrangement combines TRGV3 with TRGJ1 or TRGJ2. The CDR3 region reads CATWDSPRYKKLF. The nucleotides are TGTGCCACCTGGGACTCACCGAGGTATAAGAAACTCTTT.